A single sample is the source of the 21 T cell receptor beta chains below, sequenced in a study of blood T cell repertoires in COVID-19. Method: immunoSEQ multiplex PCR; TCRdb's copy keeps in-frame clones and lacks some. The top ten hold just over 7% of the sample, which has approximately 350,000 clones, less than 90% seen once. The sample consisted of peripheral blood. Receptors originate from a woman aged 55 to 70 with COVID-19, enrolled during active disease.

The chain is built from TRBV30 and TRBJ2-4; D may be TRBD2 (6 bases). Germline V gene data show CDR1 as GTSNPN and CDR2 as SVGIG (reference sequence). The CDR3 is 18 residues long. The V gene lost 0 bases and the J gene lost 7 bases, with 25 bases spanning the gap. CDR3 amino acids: CAWSVLTGVGVPMNIQYF. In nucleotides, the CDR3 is TGTGCCTGGAGTGTCCTAACGGGGGTGGGGGTCCCCATGAACATTCAGTACTTC.

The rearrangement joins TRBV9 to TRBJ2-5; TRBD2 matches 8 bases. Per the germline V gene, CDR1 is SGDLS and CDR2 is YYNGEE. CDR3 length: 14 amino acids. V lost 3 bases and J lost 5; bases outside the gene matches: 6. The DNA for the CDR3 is TGTGCCAGCAGCGAGGGGACTAGTCGGGAGACCCAGTACTTC. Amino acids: CASSEGTSRETQYF.

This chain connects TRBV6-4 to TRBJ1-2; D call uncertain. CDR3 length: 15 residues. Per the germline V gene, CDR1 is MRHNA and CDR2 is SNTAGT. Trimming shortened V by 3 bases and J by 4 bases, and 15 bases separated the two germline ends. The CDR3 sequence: CASSERRGRVYGYTF. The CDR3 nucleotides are TGTGCCAGCAGTGAGCGCCGAGGGCGAGTCTATGGCTACACCTTC.

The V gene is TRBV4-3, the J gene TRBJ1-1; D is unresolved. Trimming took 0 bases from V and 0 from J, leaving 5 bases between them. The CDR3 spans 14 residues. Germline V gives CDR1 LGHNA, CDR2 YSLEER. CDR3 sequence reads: CASSQEHMNTEAFF. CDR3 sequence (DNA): TGCGCCAGCAGCCAAGAACACATGAACACTGAAGCTTTCTTT.

The CDR3 loop reads CASSESSARLVGYTF. The CDR3 DNA reads as TGCGCCAGCAGTGAGTCAAGCGCCAGATTGGTCGGCTACACCTTC. The chain employs TRBV10-2 and TRBJ1-2; D is uncertain. CDR3 length: 15 residues. The V and J ends lost 0 bases and 8 bases respectively, with 16 bases between them. Germline V gene sequence: CDR1 WSHSY, CDR2 SAAADI.

The DNA for the CDR3 is TGTGCCAGCAGCAACGAACAAAGCGAGCAGTACTTC. This gives the protein CASSNEQSEQYF. The rearrangement links TRBV3-1 (or the pseudogene TRBV3-2) to TRBJ2-7, with D unclear. Per germline, CDR1 LGHDT and CDR2 YNNKEL (reference sequence). CDR3 length equals 12 residues. Trimming left V 5 bases short and J 6 bases short, with 11 bases between.

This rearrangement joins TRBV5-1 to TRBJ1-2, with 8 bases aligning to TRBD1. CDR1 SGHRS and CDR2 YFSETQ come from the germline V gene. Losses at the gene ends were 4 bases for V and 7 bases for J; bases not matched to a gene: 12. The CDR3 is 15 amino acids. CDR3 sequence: CASSPAPGGEGGYTF. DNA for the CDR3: TGCGCCAGCAGCCCGGCACCAGGGGGCGAGGGTGGCTACACCTTC.

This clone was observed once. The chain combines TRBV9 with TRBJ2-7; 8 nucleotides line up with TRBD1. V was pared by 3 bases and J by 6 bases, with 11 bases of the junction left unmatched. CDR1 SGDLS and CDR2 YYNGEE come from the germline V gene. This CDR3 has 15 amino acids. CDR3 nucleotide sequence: TGTGCCAGCAGCGAAACGACAGGGGAAGCGATCGAGCAGTACTTC. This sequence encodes CASSETTGEAIEQYF.

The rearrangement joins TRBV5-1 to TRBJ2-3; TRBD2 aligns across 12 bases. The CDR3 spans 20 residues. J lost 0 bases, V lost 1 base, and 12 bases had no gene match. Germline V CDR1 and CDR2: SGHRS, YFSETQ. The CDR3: CASSLRPSSGGAGSTDTQYF. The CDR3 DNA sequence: TGCGCCAGCAGCTTGCGCCCCTCTAGCGGGGGGGCCGGAAGCACAGATACGCAGTATTTT.

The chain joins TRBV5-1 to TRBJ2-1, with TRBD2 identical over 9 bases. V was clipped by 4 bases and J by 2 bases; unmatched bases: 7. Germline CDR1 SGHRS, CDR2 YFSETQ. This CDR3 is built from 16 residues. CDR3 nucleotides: TGCGCCAGCAGCCCCCGGCTAGCGGGGCCCTACAATGAGCAGTTCTTC. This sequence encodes CASSPRLAGPYNEQFF.

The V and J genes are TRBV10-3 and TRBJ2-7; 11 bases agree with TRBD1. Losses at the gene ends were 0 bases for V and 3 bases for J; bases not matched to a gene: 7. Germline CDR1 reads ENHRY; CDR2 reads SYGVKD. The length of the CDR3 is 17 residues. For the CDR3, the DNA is TGTGCCATCAGTGAGTCGGTCCCCGGGACAGGGGGCTACGAGCAGTACTTC. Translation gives CAISESVPGTGGYEQYF.

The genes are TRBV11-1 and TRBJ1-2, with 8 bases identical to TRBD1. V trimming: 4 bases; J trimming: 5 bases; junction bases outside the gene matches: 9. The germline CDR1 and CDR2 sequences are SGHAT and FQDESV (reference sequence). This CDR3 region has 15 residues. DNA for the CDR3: TGTGCCAGCAGCTCAATCCGGGACAGGTCGTATGGCTACACCTTC. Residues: CASSSIRDRSYGYTF.

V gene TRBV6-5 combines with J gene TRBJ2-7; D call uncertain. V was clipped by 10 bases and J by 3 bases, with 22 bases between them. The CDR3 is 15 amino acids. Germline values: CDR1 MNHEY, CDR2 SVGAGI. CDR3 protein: CAIGSALGQGYEQYF. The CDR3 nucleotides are TGTGCCATCGGCTCCGCTCTGGGCCAAGGCTACGAGCAGTACTTC.

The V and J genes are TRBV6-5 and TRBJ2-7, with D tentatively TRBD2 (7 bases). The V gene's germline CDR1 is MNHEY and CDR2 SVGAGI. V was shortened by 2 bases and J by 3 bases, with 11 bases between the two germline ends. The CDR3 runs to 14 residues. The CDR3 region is CASSYAGAGYEQYF. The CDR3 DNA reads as TGTGCCAGCAGTTACGCGGGGGCCGGCTACGAGCAGTACTTC.

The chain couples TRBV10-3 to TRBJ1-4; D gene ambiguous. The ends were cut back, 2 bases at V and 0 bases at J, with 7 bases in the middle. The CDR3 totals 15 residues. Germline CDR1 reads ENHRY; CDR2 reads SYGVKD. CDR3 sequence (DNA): TGTGCCATCAGTGAGGTGGGAGCAACTAATGAAAAACTGTTTTTT. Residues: CAISEVGATNEKLFF.

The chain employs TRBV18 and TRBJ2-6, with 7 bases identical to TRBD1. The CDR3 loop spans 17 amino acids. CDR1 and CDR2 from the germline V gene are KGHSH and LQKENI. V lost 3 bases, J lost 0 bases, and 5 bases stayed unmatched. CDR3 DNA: TGTGCCAGCTCACCCGGGACAGTTTTCTCTGGGGCCAACGTCCTGACTTTC. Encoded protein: CASSPGTVFSGANVLTF.

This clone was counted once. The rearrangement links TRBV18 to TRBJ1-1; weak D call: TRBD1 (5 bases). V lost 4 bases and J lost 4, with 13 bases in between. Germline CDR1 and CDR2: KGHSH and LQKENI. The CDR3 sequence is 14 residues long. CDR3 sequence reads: CASSRNGGGTEAFF. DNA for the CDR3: TGTGCCAGCTCACGGAATGGGGGGGGCACTGAAGCTTTCTTT.

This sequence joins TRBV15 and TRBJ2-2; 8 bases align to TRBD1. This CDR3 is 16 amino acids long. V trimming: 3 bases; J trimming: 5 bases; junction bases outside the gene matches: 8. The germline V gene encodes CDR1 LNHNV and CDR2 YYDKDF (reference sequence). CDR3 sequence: CATSSGGQVSTGELFF. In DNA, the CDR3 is TGTGCCACCAGCAGTGGGGGACAGGTCTCGACCGGGGAGCTGTTTTTT.

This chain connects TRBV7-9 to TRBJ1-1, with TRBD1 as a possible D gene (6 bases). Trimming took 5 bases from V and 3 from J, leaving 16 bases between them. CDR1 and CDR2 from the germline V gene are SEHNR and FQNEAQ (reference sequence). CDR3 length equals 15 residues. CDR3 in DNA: TGTGCCAGCAGCCGGATCGGGACATGGGACACTGAAGCTTTCTTT. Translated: CASSRIGTWDTEAFF.

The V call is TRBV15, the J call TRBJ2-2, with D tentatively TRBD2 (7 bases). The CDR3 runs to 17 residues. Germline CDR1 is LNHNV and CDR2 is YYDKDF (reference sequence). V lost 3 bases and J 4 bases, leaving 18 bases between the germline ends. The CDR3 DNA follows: TGTGCCACCAGCAGGGATCATGGGGGGGCCGCCACCGGGGAGCTGTTTTTT. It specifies CATSRDHGGAATGELFF.

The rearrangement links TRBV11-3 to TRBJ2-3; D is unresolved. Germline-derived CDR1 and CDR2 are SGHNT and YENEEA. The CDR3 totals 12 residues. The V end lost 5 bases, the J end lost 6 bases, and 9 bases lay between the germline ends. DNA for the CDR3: TGTGCCAGCAGCCGCGACATGGATACGCAGTATTTT. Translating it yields CASSRDMDTQYF.